This T cell receptor beta chain was found in a study of T cell responses to AZD1222 COVID-19 vaccine. Study-wide results and caveats: Just five to seven people given AZD1222 tested seropositive at baseline. Clonal diversity may have been underestimated, and the donors were mostly white British, with more females than males. When two AZD1222 doses had been given, Spike-specific TCR breadth and depth rose. Spike regions recognized by vaccine-associated CD4 TCRs spanned the protein, led by 160-218 and 743-854.

With respect to this clone: Its antigen is not known.

The data were produced by immunoSEQ multiplex PCR, yet TCRdb's version contains in-frame clones alone and is incomplete. The sample includes some 80,000 clones, approximately 90% seen only once; the top ten take 10%. V was clipped by 5 bases and J by 4 bases; unmatched bases: 11. The CDR3 sequence is 15 residues long. The germline CDR1 and CDR2 sequences are SGHRS and YFSETQ. Source: peripheral blood, taken 28 days after the second dose of the MenACWY control vaccine. The genes are TRBV5-1 and TRBJ1-2; 7 nucleotides agree with TRBD1. This TCR was sampled from an adult who received the MenACWY meningococcal vaccine as a control. This chain's CDR3 is CASRSRDSSIYGYTF. The CDR3 DNA follows: TGCGCCAGCAGATCCCGGGACAGCAGCATCTATGGCTACACCTTC.